The sequence of this T cell receptor beta chain was determined in a study of cytomegalovirus exposure and HLA in healthy donors (dated by TCRdb to about 2017). With regard to the full study: In an earlier analysis of under 750 of the donors, 276 Gb of sequence data and 100 million or so unique TCR beta sequences from roughly 200 million T cells were reported. Because of strong linkage in the cohort, 4 to 6 DR-DQ haplotypes were treated as single units for association and clustering. HLA typing included class I and class II loci at four-digit resolution. The study combined high-throughput TCR immunosequencing, statistical association of individual TCRs with disease status, and machine learning to predict cytomegalovirus infection status. The later analysis used no new phenotypic data to find candidate immune exposures, relying instead on TCR beta sequences and their occurrence across donors. Every repertoire in the discovery cohort had been generated on one and the same sequencing platform. Genome-wide SNP genotypes for about three fifths of the roughly 670 donors were used in a later genetic analysis, which treated that subset as a discovery cohort. Among 300 to 450 genotyped donors of the cohort, an average of approximately 250,000 unique TCR beta nucleotide sequences were sequenced per donor, 15% to 20% of them non-productive. An early release that covered approximately 600 HLA-typed donors contained 250 to 350 gigabases of sequencing data and tens of millions of unique TCR sequences. A separate validation cohort of 100 to 150 different subjects was used in addition to the roughly 620-subject first cohort. Typing coverage differed by locus: A, B, C, DRB1 and DQB1 were typed in roughly 620-630 donors, DQA1 in about 560, DPA1 in approximately 610, and DPB1 in 400 to 490. A later analysis re-examined previously published TCR beta repertoires from over 500 donors and added high-resolution HLA genotyping to investigate patterns of TCR occurrence. The study aimed to test whether cataloging public T cell receptors could reveal signatures of past pathogen exposure. Of the roughly 390 genotyped donors, roughly 85% fell in the genetic ancestry cluster associated with self-reported Caucasian donors. An earlier analysis of several hundred of the donors used high-throughput TCR beta sequencing to judge whether each TCR beta V gene segment behaved as functional or pseudogenic. Alongside the repertoire data, information on donor age, sex, ethnicity and CMV serostatus was compiled. The study used immunosequencing to profile the T cell repertoires of 666 subjects and linked those repertoires to cytomegalovirus serostatus. Results the study describes overall, beyond this receptor: A later genetic analysis associated a missense DCLRE1C variant with V-gene and J-gene trimming of TCR beta chains, and an independent cohort replicated the association. Across donors, most TCR sequences were observed very rarely, whereas some public TCRs were present in many individuals. Because HLA typing was missing for some donors at each locus, association tests included only the typed subset. Linkage disequilibrium might explain the correlated functional status among segregating V segments, but an unknown experimental factor could not be ruled out. According to a later genetic analysis, donors in an Asian-associated ancestry cluster had fewer N-insertions in productive TCRs than the approximately 670-donor mean. According to a later analysis, most CMV-associated TCR beta chains appeared to be HLA-restricted, and the HLA associations seemed to be driven largely by CMV exposure. Cytomegalovirus status was reported to be diagnosed by the classifier with high specificity and sensitivity in both the original and validation cohorts. In a later analysis, 16,951 TCR beta sequences were associated with specific HLA alleles at a false discovery rate of 0.05. Immune exposure information for the cohort was limited to CMV serostatus. The earlier analysis of some 540 of the donors excluded 15 to 20 rarely observed V segments, including chromosome 9 orphons, because counts were too low. A total of 150 or so TCR beta chains were listed by the study as associated with cytomegalovirus. It was suggested by the authors that the approach could potentially be generalized to other disease states and immunological phenotypes. A cluster of highly shared sequence variants was judged likely to be a technical artifact of the sequencing pipeline. In a later analysis, several top co-occurrence clusters were reported to appear linked to parvovirus B19, influenza, CMV and Epstein-Barr virus. In vitro tests confirmed that a few of the cytomegalovirus-associated TCR beta chains recognize cytomegalovirus antigens. In a later analysis, TCR association rates were found to vary across HLA loci, with the most associated TCRs seen for DRB1 alleles and the fewest for HLA-C alleles. Assigning TCR associations to individual alleles was difficult when HLA alleles, especially DR and DQ, strongly co-occurred. Some IMGT-functional V segments, including TRBV6-2 and TRBV6-3, could not be told apart with the 87-base-pair reads, so those segments were excluded. Roughly uniform sequencing depth across donors was assumed in presence/absence analyses, although this assumption may not hold. A further reported finding was that TCR beta sequences accurately predicted the HLA-A and HLA-B alleles for most subjects in the first cohort. Compared with equally common non-associated chains, HLA-associated TCR beta chains in a later analysis were more clonally expanded and had lower generation probabilities. This cohort had only TCR beta chains sequenced, and the lack of alpha or paired-chain data limited which features could be detected. Broadly in line with IMGT annotations, most TCR beta V segments showed up in productive rearrangements about 87% or about 30% of the time in an earlier analysis of several hundred of the donors.

As regards this clone: There is no known antigen for this receptor.

The cohort comprised more than 550 healthy bone marrow donors. At the time of sampling, all cohort members were nominally healthy, though unrecorded immune exposures were likely present. The donor tested CMV seronegative and was one of the 352 seronegative cohort members. Each donor provided a peripheral blood sample, and peripheral blood mononuclear cells were used for TCR beta sequencing. Genomic DNA extraction from the blood cell samples was performed with the Qiagen DNeasy Blood Extraction Kit. The CDR3, from cysteine to phenylalanine, totals 16 residues. Only the CDR3 region is kept as DNA, spanning 48 bases read in frame from base 1. At the junction V is shortened by 2 bases and J by 10 bases; bases outside the gene matches: 13. From a lookup of the germline V gene, CDR1 and CDR2 are LGHNA and YSLEER. Libraries were built with the immunoSEQ multiplex PCR assay. For the multiplex PCR, a mixture combining 60 forward primers for TCR Vbeta segments and 13 reverse primers for TCR Jbeta segments was used. The CDR3 region of rearranged TCR beta genes was amplified from genomic DNA with a multiplex PCR assay. The Illumina HiSeq System was used to sequence the amplified TCR beta libraries as 87-base-pair reads. The authors' analysis ran thus. A later analysis counted about 82 million unique TCR beta chains across the 666 repertoires, and 9 million to 14 million of these chains were shared by at least two donors. Raw reads were error-corrected and collapsed into unique sequences with a nearest-neighbor algorithm that merged closely related sequences to remove PCR and sequencing errors. CDR3 sequences were aligned to IMGT reference sequences to assign V, D and J gene segments. For a sequence to be retained, a match of at least six nucleotides to both a V gene segment and a J gene segment was required. A rearrangement counted as productive if the CDR3 had no stop codons and remained in frame with V and J, and every other rearrangement counted as non-productive. CDR3 was defined by IMGT convention, running from the second conserved V-encoded cysteine to the conserved J-encoded phenylalanine. The earlier analysis of around 640 of the donors excluded sequences that lacked an unambiguous match to a single V gene segment. In an earlier analysis of approximately 610 of the donors, V segments were called functional above 56.7% productive rearrangements and were called segregating when the between-donor standard deviation exceeded 5%. A statistical classification framework was built for diagnosing cytomegalovirus status from the catalog of TCR beta chain sequences. In a later analysis, TCR nucleotide sequences were compared against IMGT/GENE-DB human TR gene sequences so that V and J genes could be assigned. The TCRdist pipeline was used in a later analysis to assign CDR3 sequences and most-parsimonious VDJ recombination scenarios. In a later analysis, each TCR beta chain was defined by its CDR3 amino acid sequence together with its V-gene family, and reads lacking a unique V-gene family were excluded. A later analysis removed 450 to 600 highly shared, low-generation-probability nucleotide sequences to deal with suspected cross-contamination and a sequencing artifact. In a later analysis, a clonal expansion index was calculated for each public chain from normalized within-repertoire ranks of inferred template counts. Generation probabilities in a later analysis came from a VDJ recombination model fitted to out-of-frame rearrangements, and those results were checked against IGoR. In a later analysis, hypergeometric tests were used to score TCR-TCR, TCR-HLA and TCR-CMV co-occurrence, with a repertoire-size bias correction applied to TCR pairs. False discovery rates were estimated in a later analysis by permuting HLA or CMV assignments 20 times. In a later analysis, co-occurring TCRs were grouped with DBSCAN, and TCRdist sequence similarity was added when clustering was performed within HLA-allele-positive subsets. Repertoires with fewer than 30,000 or more than 120,000 public chains, plus five repertoires with anomalous nucleotide sharing, were excluded from co-occurrence clustering. The clones in this table, taken by TCRdb from immuneACCESS, are in-frame only. Not every clone is retained; where verified, under half of the shortfall comes from an unresolved V gene, and the cause of the rest is unknown. From that table come the V and J calls and clone size; the DNA was used to work out D and trimming. Per the sample table, the count is approximately 110,000 clones. The ten largest make up roughly 0.64% of the sample.

The source of this sequence is a man between 50 and 59 years old in good health and CMV-seronegative. Sequencing was carried out using PBMCs. Recombination joined TRBV4-3 with TRBJ1-1; TRBD1 aligns with 10 central bases. The base sequence is TGCGCCAGCAGCCAATCTACCGGGACAGGGGACGGGGGAGCTTTCTTT. Its translation is CASSQSTGTGDGGAFF.